The present T cell receptor beta chain was sequenced within a study of T-cell memory formation after mild COVID-19. Via MiXCR, TCRdb re-called the 5' RACE reads, giving one row per CDR3 protein. The profile covers 400,000 to 500,000 distinct CDR3 sequences, with 18% appearing a single time and around a fifth taken by the ten largest. The study, taken as a whole, reports: What remained unconfirmed was the SARS-CoV-2 specificity of second-wave clones peaking on day 37. Later expanders leaned toward CD4+, whereas clones contracting from day 15 to 85 were balanced CD4/CD8.

This clonotype was recorded many times. Its antigen remains unknown. Input material: PBMCs or a T cell subset sorted from them (not recorded which). This TCR was sampled from a man between 18 and 35 years old who had mild COVID-19 (a few samples of this study predate the infection). Cell type and time point are not known.

The CDR3 bases are TGTGCCAGCAGCTTAAGAGGGGACAGATCTTACTATAATTCACCCCTCCACTTT. This codes for CASSLRGDRSYYNSPLHF. The chain couples TRBV7-2 to TRBJ1-6, with 7 bases matching TRBD1. This CDR3 has 18 amino acids. Germline V lookup: CDR1 SGHTA, CDR2 FQGNSA. Trimming removed 2 bases from V and 3 bases from J; junction bases left unmatched: 10.